This T cell receptor (beta chain) was sequenced for a study of shared clonotypes between healthy human individuals. Notes on the study in general: Researchers found naive subsets generally carried larger estimated richness than memory subsets.

Comments on this clone: What it recognizes is unknown.

Several immunoSEQ plates received, in even portions, the genomic DNA of each subset. Produced via immunoSEQ multiplex PCR; TCRdb's table is partial and in-frame only. The repertoire consists of about 2,500,000 clones, with roughly nine tenths occurring once and the leading ten covering about 0.13%. The CDR3 is 15 residues long. The V gene's germline CDR1 is SGHTA and CDR2 FQGNSA. Trimming removed 5 bases from V and 4 bases from J; junction bases left unmatched: 9. V usage is TRBV7-2 and J usage is TRBJ1-2; 8 bases are a match to TRBD1. The clonotype was recovered from a man aged 18 to 29 in good health. The specimen sequenced was naive CD4+ T cells sorted from blood. Documented subset: CD45RA+ positively selected. CDR3 sequence reads: CASSLRTGNAYGYTF. The CDR3 nucleotides read TGTGCCAGCAGCCTCCGGACAGGGAACGCCTATGGCTACACCTTC. The full variable domain, its missing parts supplied by reference TRBV7-2 and TRBJ1-2, is GAGVSQSPSNKVTEKGKDVELRCDPISGHTALYWYRQSLGQGLEFLIYFQGNSAPDKSGLPSDRFSAERTGGSVSTLTIQRTQQEDSAVYLCASSLRTGNAYGYTFGSGTRLTVV.